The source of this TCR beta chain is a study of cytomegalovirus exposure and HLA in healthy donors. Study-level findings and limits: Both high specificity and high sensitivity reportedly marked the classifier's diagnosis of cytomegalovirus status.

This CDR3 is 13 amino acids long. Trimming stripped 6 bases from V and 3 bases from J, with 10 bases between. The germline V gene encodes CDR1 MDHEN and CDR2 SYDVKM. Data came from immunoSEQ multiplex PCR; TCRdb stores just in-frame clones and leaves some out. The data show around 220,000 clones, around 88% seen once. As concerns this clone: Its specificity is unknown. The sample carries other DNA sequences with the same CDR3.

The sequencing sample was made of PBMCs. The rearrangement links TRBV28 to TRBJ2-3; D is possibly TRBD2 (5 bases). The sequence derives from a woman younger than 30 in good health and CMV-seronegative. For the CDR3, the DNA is TGTGCCAGCAGGGCGGGTGGGACAGATACGCAGTATTTT. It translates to CASRAGGTDTQYF.